The entry below gives a single TCR beta chain sequence along with its context. This clonotype was counted between two and nine times. No antigen is known for it. It has no much larger one-base neighbor in the sample; base qualities were not kept. Reading the germline V gene gives CDR1 LGHNA and CDR2 YSLEER. The CDR3 measures 16 amino acids from cysteine to phenylalanine. The only DNA kept is the CDR3, 48 bases in frame from the first base. V loses 1 base, J loses 8 bases, and the germline ends lie 17 bases apart. The data are from a study of human T cells and chemical hapten exposure (dated by TCRdb to the early 2020s). General notes on the study: For sensitization, 2% DPC in acetone was applied to a 2 cm by 2 cm area of upper inner arm skin. The study tracked peripheral blood TCR repertoire changes in vivo during primary and secondary sensitization to the hapten diphenylcyclopropenone (DPC) in alopecia patients. Patch tests used Finn chambers with 0.01% DPC on the upper back, scored after 6 days by International Contact Dermatitis Research Group standards. Alopecia areata with under or over 50% scalp involvement, alopecia totalis and alopecia universalis were represented in the patient cohort, which was mostly female. Blood samples were taken from patients before sensitization (week 0) and then at 2, 6 and about 24 weeks after DPC sensitization. Blood for TCR sequencing was provided by twenty-nine alopecia patients at one to four time points (pre-sensitization, 2, 6 and 24 weeks). Libraries were combined into a pool for sequencing, and differences in TCR yield between samples came mainly from small differences in library volumes within the pool. Throughout the study period of about 25 weeks, patients also received therapeutic DPC doses to the scalp every week.

The paper as a whole reports these results and caveats: Compared with pre-sensitization or healthy control sets, expanded TCRs formed significantly more large CDR3 similarity clusters, which is consistent with antigen-driven responses. Repeated subsampling changed both the strength of the expansion versus patch-test correlation and the threshold at which that correlation became significant. The number of PT1 expanded TCRs positively correlated with patch test score, significant at thresholds 8, 16 and 32 but not 4. Alopecia, a presumed autoimmune disease, was present in all patients, so the immune response of the patients might differ from that of healthy individuals. No change with DPC sensitization was found in the number of TCRs above 1 in 1000 frequency, and no evidence of global repertoire structure alterations was found.

Library generation was performed with RACE. Sequenced on a NextSeq 500. During library preparation, unique molecular identifiers were attached to individual cDNA molecules so that TCRs could be counted in a quantitative, reproducible way. From each blood RNA sample, both TCR alpha and TCR beta chains were sequenced. For the original study's pipeline: Samples had a median of roughly 99,000 TCRs, with a range from about 23,224 to 700,000. The Decombinator software suite was used to annotate the V, J and CDR3 of the TCR reads. To make PS versus PT1 abundance plots, every sample was subsampled to the same number of TCRs (28,000). Expanded TCRs were defined as absent before sensitization and observed at least eight times at the 2-week time point. TCRdb cleaned the public reads at Q25 with fastp, built clones with MiXCR and kept in-frame beta chains. Each entry merges the rows of one CDR3 protein and shows their most common DNA and genes. The V and J calls shown here were made by TCRdb, not taken from the authors' results. Across this sample there are some 70,000 distinct CDR3 sequences, with about 10% seen only once. The ten largest clones add up to about 5.2% of the sample.

The time point tag for this specimen amounts to: pre-sensitization, week 0. The treatment or condition label on this specimen signifies: therapeutic diphenylcyclopropenone sensitization with weekly scalp DPC. Blood at each patch-test visit was drawn before the patch test was applied. Patients were considered eligible if aged 18 to 70, diagnosed with alopecia and deemed suitable for DPC therapy, and patients were excluded if pregnant. Unfractionated whole blood was collected in Tempus Blood RNA tubes, and total RNA was extracted from that blood. Recombination linked TRBV4-3 to TRBJ1-4, with TRBD1 as a weak D call on 6 bases. The sequence derives from a woman aged 50 to 60 with alopecia areata. Some clones in this sample may be carry-over from other donors' samples. Sequenced here: whole blood, sampled in connection with sensitization to the hapten diphenylcyclopropenone (DPC). The nucleotides are TGCGCCAGCAGCCAAGTTTTCTCAGGGGATGGGGAAAAACTGTTTTTT. Protein translation: CASSQVFSGDGEKLFF.